This T cell receptor (beta chain) was identified during a study of CD8+CD57+ T cells in acquired aplastic anemia. Whole-study results and caveats: There were twenty-nine CD8+ CDR3 sequences that occurred in both patients and controls.

Genomic DNA was employed as the template in profiling TCR beta VDJ and CDR3. From the reads, TCRdb called clonotypes with MiXCR, one entry per CDR3 protein. The sample contains 170,000 or so distinct CDR3 sequences, about 50% of which appear only once. Of note for this clonotype: No antigen is known for it.

All sequencing subjects had displayed CD8+CD57+ cell expansion on flow cytometry. Germline V gene lookup returns CDR1 SQVTM and CDR2 ANQGSEA. Unmatched junction bases numbered 14, after V lost 4 bases and J lost 6 bases. The CDR3 contains 15 residues. This receptor was obtained from a human donor with aplastic anemia. Sequenced: sorted CD4+, CD8+, or CD8+CD57+ T cells (not recorded which) from PBMCs. J is TRBJ1-2 and V is TRBV29-1; TRBD1 matches at 7 bases. The CDR3 coding sequence is TGCAGCGTTGCGGGTTCTCGAGGGGGCGAGAATGGCTACACCTTC. It is translated as CSVAGSRGGENGYTF. Combining the CDR3 with reference TRBV29-1 and TRBJ1-2 gives the whole variable domain SAVISQKPSRDICQRGTSLTIQCQVDSQVTMMFWYRQQPGQSLTLIATANQGSEATYESGFVIDKFPISRPNLTFSTLTVSNMSPEDSSIYLCSVAGSRGGENGYTFGSGTRLTVV.